This passage covers 12 T cell receptor beta chains from one sample sequenced in a study of T cell responses to AZD1222 COVID-19 vaccine. Here immunoSEQ multiplex PCR was the method, and the copy in TCRdb shows in-frame clones only, minus some. The repertoire holds 180,000 or so clones, with 85% to 95% as singletons. Here the sequenced sample was peripheral blood, taken 28 days after the second AZD1222 dose. The source of these receptors is an adult who received the AZD1222 COVID-19 vaccine.

As for this clone: The junction and the germline gene differ at one end; a read error may be behind it. The identical CDR3 is also encoded by other nucleotide sequences in the sample. This sequence joins TRBV6-2 or TRBV6-3 and TRBJ1-2; no definite D call. The CDR3 is made up of 14 amino acids. The germline gives CDR1 MNHEY, CDR2 SVGEGT. CDR3 bases: TGTGCTAGCAGTTACTATCACGAAGGGTACGGCTACACCTTC. Residues: CASSYYHEGYGYTF.

This clone was observed once. The chain carries TRBV19 and TRBJ2-7; D gene uncertain. With 5 bases removed from V and 1 base from J, the gap between germline ends came to 9 bases. The CDR3 totals 13 residues. Germline lookup yields CDR1 LNHDA and CDR2 SQIVND (reference sequence). In nucleotides, the CDR3 is TGTGCCAGTAGTTCGGCGGATTCCTACGAGCAGTACTTC. Its protein product is CASSSADSYEQYF.

The chain has TRBV6-5 and TRBJ1-3; 8 bases agree with TRBD1. This CDR3 region has 15 residues. V was pared by 5 bases and J by 4 bases, with 7 bases of the junction left unmatched. The V gene's germline CDR1 is MNHEY and CDR2 SVGAGI. The CDR3 DNA sequence: TGTGCCAGCAGTCCGCGACAGGGGACGGGAAACACCATATATTTT. Translated, it gives CASSPRQGTGNTIYF.

The rearrangement joins TRBV6-5 to TRBJ1-1; D ambiguous. Germline CDR1 is MNHEY and CDR2 is SVGAGI. The V gene lost 7 bases and the J gene lost 1 base, with 10 bases spanning the gap. The length of the CDR3 is 13 residues. CDR3 DNA sequence: TGTGCCAGCAAGGCAACCGGGAACACTGAAGCTTTCTTT. It codes for CASKATGNTEAFF.

This chain connects TRBV18 to TRBJ1-1, with 9 nucleotides matching TRBD1. CDR1 is KGHSH and CDR2 is LQKENI in the germline V gene. Trimming cost V 6 bases and J 0 bases; bases outside gene matches: 2. The CDR3 has 14 residues. The chain's CDR3 is CASSTGGVNTEAFF. CDR3 coding DNA: TGTGCCAGCTCTACAGGGGGCGTGAACACTGAAGCTTTCTTT.

This chain joins TRBV6-6 and TRBJ2-7, with TRBD2 as a possible D gene (6 bases). The CDR3 is 13 residues long. Trimming stripped 2 bases from V and 7 bases from J, with 12 bases between. CDR1 MNHNY and CDR2 SVGAGI come from the germline V gene (reference sequence). The CDR3 DNA reads as TGTGCCAGCAGTTACGTTGCTGGGAGGGAGCAGTACTTC. As protein: CASSYVAGREQYF.

The chain links TRBV6-1 to TRBJ2-1; 10 positions agree with TRBD2. Germline values: CDR1 MNHNS, CDR2 SASEGT. Germline trimming cut 2 bases from V and 8 bases from J; bases unmatched to any gene: 12. The CDR3 is made up of 17 amino acids. CDR3 loop: CASSESTSGAPSDEQFF. DNA for the CDR3: TGTGCCAGCAGTGAAAGTACTAGCGGGGCCCCTAGCGATGAGCAGTTCTTC.

The rearrangement uses TRBV19 and TRBJ1-1; D remains unclear. Germline V lookup: CDR1 LNHDA, CDR2 SQIVND (reference sequence). The CDR3 has 15 amino acids. Between the trimmed V and J ends, which lost 6 bases and 0 bases, there was a span of 14 bases. The CDR3 nucleotides read TGTGCCAGTAGGTTGGGTTGGCAGTTGAACACTGAAGCTTTCTTT. Its translation is CASRLGWQLNTEAFF.

The genes are TRBV19 and TRBJ1-4; D gene uncertain. The CDR3 extends over 16 amino acids. Germline CDR1 and CDR2: LNHDA and SQIVND (reference sequence). V was pared by 3 bases and J by 0 bases, with 11 bases between. CDR3 sequence reads: CASSIARRATNEKLFF. The CDR3 nucleotides are TGTGCCAGTAGTATCGCCCGACGTGCAACTAATGAAAAACTGTTTTTT.

This rearrangement joins TRBV20-1 to TRBJ2-5; a possible D gene is TRBD2 (5 bases). Trimming stripped 3 bases from V and 4 bases from J, with 21 bases between. The germline CDR1 and CDR2 sequences are DFQATT and SNEGSKA (reference sequence). The CDR3 is 16 residues long. The CDR3 sequence is CSASVVRVRGPETQYF. The CDR3 DNA follows: TGCAGTGCTAGTGTTGTAAGGGTCCGAGGGCCAGAGACCCAGTACTTC.

In its sample, this clone was seen a few times. The V and J genes are TRBV15 and TRBJ1-5; 7 nucleotides agree with TRBD1. Germline values: CDR1 LNHNV, CDR2 YYDKDF (reference sequence). V gave up 1 base and J gave up 3 bases; unmatched junction bases: 3. The CDR3 extends over 15 amino acids. CDR3 sequence reads: CATSRAGQNNQPQHF. CDR3 sequence (DNA): TGTGCCACCAGCAGAGCGGGACAGAACAATCAGCCCCAGCATTTT.

This sequence joins TRBV28 and TRBJ1-3; D gene ambiguous. Germline CDR1 is MDHEN and CDR2 is SYDVKM. V was cut by 2 bases and J by 0 bases, with 2 bases left in between. The CDR3 contains 13 residues. In DNA form, the CDR3 reads TGTGCCAGCAGTTTAAACTCTGGAAACACCATATATTTT. Translating it yields CASSLNSGNTIYF.